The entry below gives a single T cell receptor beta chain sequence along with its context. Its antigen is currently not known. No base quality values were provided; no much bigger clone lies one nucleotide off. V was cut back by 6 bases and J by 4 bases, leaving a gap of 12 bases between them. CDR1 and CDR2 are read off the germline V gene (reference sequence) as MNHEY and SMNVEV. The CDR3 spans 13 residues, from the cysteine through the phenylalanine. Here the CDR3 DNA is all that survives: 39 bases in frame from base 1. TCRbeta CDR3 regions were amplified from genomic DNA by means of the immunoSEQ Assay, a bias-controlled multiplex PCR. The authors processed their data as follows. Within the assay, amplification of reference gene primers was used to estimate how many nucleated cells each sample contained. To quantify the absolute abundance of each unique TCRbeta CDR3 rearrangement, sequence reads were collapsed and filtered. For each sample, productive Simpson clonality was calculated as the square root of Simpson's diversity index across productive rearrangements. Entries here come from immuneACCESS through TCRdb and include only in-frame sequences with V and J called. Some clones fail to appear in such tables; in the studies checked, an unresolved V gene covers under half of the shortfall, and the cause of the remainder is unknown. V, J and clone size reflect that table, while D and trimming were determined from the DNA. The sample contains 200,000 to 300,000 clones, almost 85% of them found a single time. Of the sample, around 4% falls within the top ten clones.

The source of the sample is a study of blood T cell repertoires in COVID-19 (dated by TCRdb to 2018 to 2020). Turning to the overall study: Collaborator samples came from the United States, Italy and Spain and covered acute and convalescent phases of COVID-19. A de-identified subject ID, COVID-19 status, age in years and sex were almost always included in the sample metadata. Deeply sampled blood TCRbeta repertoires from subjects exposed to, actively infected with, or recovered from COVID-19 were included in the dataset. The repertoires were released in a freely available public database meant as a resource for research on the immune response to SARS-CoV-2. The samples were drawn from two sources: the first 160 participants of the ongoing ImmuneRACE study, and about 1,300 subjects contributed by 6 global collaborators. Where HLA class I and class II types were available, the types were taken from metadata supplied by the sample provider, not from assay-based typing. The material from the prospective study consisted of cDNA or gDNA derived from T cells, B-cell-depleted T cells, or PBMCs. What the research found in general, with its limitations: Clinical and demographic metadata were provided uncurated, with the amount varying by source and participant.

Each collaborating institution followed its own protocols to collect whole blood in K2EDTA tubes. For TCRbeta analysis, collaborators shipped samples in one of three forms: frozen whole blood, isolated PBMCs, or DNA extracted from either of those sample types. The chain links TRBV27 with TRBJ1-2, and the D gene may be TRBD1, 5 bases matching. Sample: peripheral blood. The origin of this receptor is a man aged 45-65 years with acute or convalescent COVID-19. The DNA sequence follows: TGTGCCAGCAGGTTGACAGACGGCTATGGCTACACCTTC. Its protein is CASRLTDGYGYTF.